The T cell receptor (beta chain) under discussion was sequenced for a study of blood T cell repertoires in COVID-19. The wider study: COVID-19 samples, acute and convalescent, were from the United States, Italy and Spain. The cDNA or gDNA used as material had been derived from T cells, B-cell-depleted T cells, or PBMCs.

CDR3 length: 15 amino acids. Germline-derived CDR1 and CDR2 are SGHVS and FQNEAQ. Trimming cost V 7 bases and J 1 base; bases outside gene matches: 8. Original methodology: Counts of nucleated cells, estimated from reference gene primer amplification, were obtained. The method was immunoSEQ multiplex PCR; TCRdb's version includes in-frame clones alone and lacks a portion of them. V and J calls and clone size are copied from that table; D and trimming were computed from the DNA. In the table there are roughly 130,000 clones, more than 80% of which are singletons. The V call is TRBV7-8, the J call TRBJ1-1; 8 bases line up with TRBD1. The sequence derives from a woman aged 60-75 years with acute or convalescent COVID-19. Sequencing input: peripheral blood. CDR3 loop: CASTPQGARNTEAFF. CDR3 coding DNA: TGTGCCAGCACCCCTCAGGGGGCCCGGAACACTGAAGCTTTCTTT.